This is a list of T cell receptor beta chains from one sample in a study of shared clonotypes between healthy human individuals. Sequencing used immunoSEQ multiplex PCR; TCRdb keeps in-frame clones, though not all of them. The data show almost 750,000 clones, 72% seen once. Sequencing was performed on memory CD4+ T cells sorted from blood. The receptors come from a woman aged 25 to 39 in good health. CDR3s include the opening cysteine and the closing phenylalanine or tryptophan. Fields, in order: CDR3 protein, CDR3 DNA, J gene, V gene, clone size, D gene. A D gene is named only where the DNA matches it firmly. Clone size appears in some rows only: once, few, many, or a class for an expanded clone.

CDR3: CASRLTGVIEKLFF
DNA: TGTGCCAGCAGACTGACAGGGGTGATCGAAAAACTGTTTTTT
J: TRBJ1-4
V: TRBV27
size: .
D: TRBD1

CDR3: CSARGDGELFF
DNA: TGCAGTGCCAGGGGAGACGGGGAGCTGTTTTTT
J: TRBJ2-2
V: TRBV20-1
size: .
D: .

CDR3: CASSLGRHSGANVLTF
DNA: TGTGCCAGCAGCTTGGGACGGCACTCTGGGGCCAACGTCCTGACTTTC
J: TRBJ2-6
V: TRBV5-6
size: .
D: .

CDR3: CASSLAGQGYEKLFF
DNA: TGCGCCAGCAGCTTGGCGGGACAGGGTTATGAAAAACTGTTTTTT
J: TRBJ1-4
V: TRBV5-1
size: .
D: TRBD1

CDR3: CASSIVSAGASGRKTQYF
DNA: TGTGCCAGTAGTATAGTGTCAGCCGGGGCTAGCGGGAGGAAGACCCAGTACTTC
J: TRBJ2-5
V: TRBV19
size: .
D: TRBD2

CDR3: CAWNTGMGNQPQHF
DNA: TGTGCCTGGAATACAGGGATGGGCAATCAGCCCCAGCATTTT
J: TRBJ1-5
V: TRBV30
size: .
D: .

CDR3: CASSLVGTGGNEQFF
DNA: TGCGCCAGCAGCTTGGTAGGGACAGGGGGAAATGAGCAGTTCTTC
J: TRBJ2-1
V: TRBV5-1
size: many
D: TRBD1

CDR3: CASSSGQGQNYGYTF
DNA: TGTGCCAGCAGCAGCGGACAGGGGCAGAACTATGGCTACACCTTC
J: TRBJ1-2
V: TRBV21-1
size: once
D: .

CDR3: CASSLDRVYSGNTIYF
DNA: TGTGCCAGCAGCTTAGATCGTGTCTACTCTGGAAACACCATATATTTT
J: TRBJ1-3
V: TRBV11-2
size: .
D: .

CDR3: CASSGPGRLSYEQYF
DNA: TGTGCCAGTAGTGGCCCGGGACGCCTCTCCTACGAGCAGTACTTC
J: TRBJ2-7
V: TRBV19
size: many
D: .

CDR3: CASRNRGNEQFF
DNA: TGTGCCAGCAGAAATCGCGGTAATGAGCAGTTCTTC
J: TRBJ2-1
V: TRBV28
size: .
D: .

CDR3: CASRGEWSSYNEQFF
DNA: TGTGCCAGCAGGGGGGAGTGGAGCTCCTACAATGAGCAGTTCTTC
J: TRBJ2-1
V: TRBV2
size: .
D: .

CDR3: CASSTPPGTVKNTEAFF
DNA: TGTGCCAGTAGTACCCCTCCCGGGACAGTAAAGAACACTGAAGCTTTCTTT
J: TRBJ1-1
V: TRBV19
size: once
D: TRBD1

CDR3: CASSPPGRNTIYF
DNA: TGTGCCAGCTCACCACCGGGACGAAACACCATATATTTT
J: TRBJ1-3
V: TRBV18
size: .
D: .

CDR3: CASRSQSMNTEAFF
DNA: TGTGCCAGCAGATCACAGAGCATGAACACTGAAGCTTTCTTT
J: TRBJ1-1
V: TRBV27
size: .
D: .

CDR3: CASSQGPGGIETQYF
DNA: TGCGCCAGCAGCCAAGGGCCAGGGGGAATAGAGACCCAGTACTTC
J: TRBJ2-5
V: TRBV7-7
size: .
D: TRBD1

CDR3: CASSPGAQPPYEQYF
DNA: TGCGCCAGCAGCCCCGGGGCGCAGCCCCCCTACGAGCAGTACTTC
J: TRBJ2-7
V: TRBV5-1
size: .
D: .

CDR3: CASSRGGSTDTQYF
DNA: TGCGCCAGCAGCAGGGGCGGAAGCACAGATACGCAGTATTTT
J: TRBJ2-3
V: TRBV5-1
size: .
D: .

CDR3: CATSRVAGDNEQFF
DNA: TGTGCCACCAGCAGAGTAGCGGGAGATAATGAGCAGTTCTTC
J: TRBJ2-1
V: TRBV15
size: .
D: TRBD2

CDR3: CASSPRGWGSNEQFF
DNA: TGTGCCAGCAGCCCGAGGGGTTGGGGTTCCAATGAGCAGTTCTTC
J: TRBJ2-1
V: TRBV7-9
size: few
D: .

CDR3: CASSLATDSTDTQYF
DNA: TGCGCCAGCAGCTTGGCCACGGATAGCACAGATACGCAGTATTTT
J: TRBJ2-3
V: TRBV5-1
size: .
D: .

CDR3: CASVRDRGAGYTF
DNA: TGTGCCAGCGTGCGGGACAGGGGGGCCGGCTACACCTTC
J: TRBJ1-2
V: TRBV28
size: .
D: TRBD1

CDR3: CASSIVRQGTQYF
DNA: TGTGCCAGTAGTATAGTCCGTCAGGGCACCCAGTACTTC
J: TRBJ2-5
V: TRBV19
size: .
D: .

CDR3: CASKGQGIDGIQYF
DNA: TGTGCCAGCAAGGGACAGGGGATCGATGGCATTCAGTACTTC
J: TRBJ2-4
V: TRBV2
size: .
D: TRBD1

CDR3: CASSLGVGGYTF
DNA: TGTGCCAGCAGCTTGGGGGTCGGTGGCTACACCTTC
J: TRBJ1-2
V: TRBV5-6
size: .
D: .

CDR3: CASRTGGSGANVLTF
DNA: TGTGCCAGCAGGACAGGGGGTTCTGGGGCCAACGTCCTGACTTTC
J: TRBJ2-6
V: TRBV6-1
size: .
D: TRBD1

CDR3: CASSFGGSYEQYF
DNA: TGTGCCAGCAGTTTCGGGGGTTCCTACGAGCAGTACTTC
J: TRBJ2-7
V: TRBV28
size: .
D: .

CDR3: CATSKGQARNQPQHF
DNA: TGTGCCACCAGCAAGGGACAGGCGAGGAATCAGCCCCAGCATTTT
J: TRBJ1-5
V: TRBV15
size: .
D: TRBD1

CDR3: CASTTSGRARGETQYF
DNA: TGTGCCAGTACGACTAGCGGGAGGGCCAGGGGAGAGACCCAGTACTTC
J: TRBJ2-5
V: TRBV19
size: .
D: TRBD2

CDR3: CASSATGSPYEQYF
DNA: TGCGCCAGCAGCGCGACAGGGAGCCCCTACGAGCAGTACTTC
J: TRBJ2-7
V: TRBV5-1
size: .
D: TRBD1

CDR3: CASRPVGLEAFF
DNA: TGTGCCAGCAGGCCAGTAGGCCTTGAAGCTTTCTTT
J: TRBJ1-1
V: TRBV28
size: .
D: .

CDR3: CASSSDRGDYGYTF
DNA: TGTGCCAGCAGTTCAGACAGGGGCGACTATGGCTACACCTTC
J: TRBJ1-2
V: TRBV28
size: .
D: TRBD1

CDR3: CASSYLAAHEQFF
DNA: TGTGCCAGCAGCTACCTAGCGGCCCATGAGCAGTTCTTC
J: TRBJ2-1
V: TRBV7-2
size: .
D: TRBD2

CDR3: CAWIRQGNLIRNTIYF
DNA: TGTGCCTGGATCAGACAGGGCAACCTGATCCGAAACACCATATATTTT
J: TRBJ1-3
V: TRBV30
size: few
D: TRBD1

CDR3: CASSSRGISSGANVLTF
DNA: TGTGCCAGTAGTTCCAGGGGAATAAGCTCTGGGGCCAACGTCCTGACTTTC
J: TRBJ2-6
V: TRBV19
size: few
D: .

CDR3: CASSITGLDREQYF
DNA: TGTGCCAGTAGTATAACGGGGCTAGATCGCGAGCAGTACTTC
J: TRBJ2-7
V: TRBV19
size: .
D: .

CDR3: CASSLTGGTEAFF
DNA: TGTGCCAGCAGCTTAACGGGGGGGACTGAAGCTTTCTTT
J: TRBJ1-1
V: TRBV7-7
size: .
D: .

CDR3: CASSLGGADTQYF
DNA: TGCGCCAGCAGCTTGGGCGGAGCAGATACGCAGTATTTT
J: TRBJ2-3
V: TRBV5-1
size: once
D: .

CDR3: CASSNYGTQEGYTF
DNA: TGTGCCAGCAGCAATTACGGGACCCAGGAGGGCTACACCTTC
J: TRBJ1-2
V: TRBV27
size: .
D: .

CDR3: CASSRQWGYEKLFF
DNA: TGTGCCAGCAGTCGCCAGTGGGGATATGAAAAACTGTTTTTT
J: TRBJ1-4
V: TRBV6-5
size: .
D: .

CDR3: CASSYGTAGNTIYF
DNA: TGCGCCAGCAGCTACGGGACGGCTGGAAACACCATATATTTT
J: TRBJ1-3
V: TRBV5-1
size: .
D: .

CDR3: CASSSSRDRGQDTEAFF
DNA: TGTGCCAGCAGCTCGTCCCGGGACAGGGGACAGGACACTGAAGCTTTCTTT
J: TRBJ1-1
V: TRBV7-3
size: .
D: TRBD1

CDR3: CSVEGQGGDTQYF
DNA: TGCAGCGTTGAGGGGCAGGGGGGTGATACGCAGTATTTT
J: TRBJ2-3
V: TRBV29-1
size: .
D: .

CDR3: CSVSRTEQETQYF
DNA: TGCAGCGTTTCCCGGACAGAGCAAGAGACCCAGTACTTC
J: TRBJ2-5
V: TRBV29-1
size: .
D: .

CDR3: CASSLAWGRETQYF
DNA: TGTGCCAGCAGCTTGGCATGGGGGAGGGAGACCCAGTACTTC
J: TRBJ2-5
V: TRBV5-6
size: .
D: .

CDR3: CASSRELAGSNEQFF
DNA: TGTGCCAGCTCCCGTGAACTAGCGGGAAGCAATGAGCAGTTCTTC
J: TRBJ2-1
V: TRBV7-9
size: .
D: TRBD2

CDR3: CASSPQGTGNTIYF
DNA: TGTGCCAGCTCGCCACAGGGAACTGGAAACACCATATATTTT
J: TRBJ1-3
V: TRBV18
size: .
D: .

CDR3: CASSLVRGRETQYF
DNA: TGTGCCAGCAGCTTGGTCAGGGGGCGAGAGACCCAGTACTTC
J: TRBJ2-5
V: TRBV7-9
size: .
D: TRBD1

CDR3: CATDGGRGLSQPQHF
DNA: TGTGCCACCGACGGAGGCAGGGGATTGAGTCAGCCCCAGCATTTT
J: TRBJ1-5
V: TRBV19
size: once
D: .

CDR3: CASSVAGTGGPGEKLFF
DNA: TGTGCCAGCAGCGTAGCGGGGACAGGGGGCCCCGGTGAAAAACTGTTTTTT
J: TRBJ1-4
V: TRBV9
size: .
D: TRBD1

CDR3: CASSLAPSRTDTQYF
DNA: TGCGCCAGCAGCTTGGCCCCGTCCCGCACAGATACGCAGTATTTT
J: TRBJ2-3
V: TRBV5-1
size: .
D: .

CDR3: CASSQSSRPWDGYTF
DNA: TGCGCCAGCAGCCAAAGCAGCAGGCCCTGGGACGGCTACACCTTC
J: TRBJ1-2
V: TRBV4-1
size: once
D: .

CDR3: CASSGASGSLVTGELFF
DNA: TGTGCCAGCAGTGGAGCTAGCGGGAGTCTTGTTACCGGGGAGCTGTTTTTT
J: TRBJ2-2
V: TRBV6-1
size: .
D: TRBD2

CDR3: CASTTWGEEETQYF
DNA: TGTGCCAGCACCACTTGGGGTGAGGAAGAGACCCAGTACTTC
J: TRBJ2-5
V: TRBV27
size: many
D: .

CDR3: CASSLIGLQRQFF
DNA: TGTGCCAGCAGCCTAATCGGACTACAGCGGCAGTTCTTC
J: TRBJ2-1
V: TRBV7-2
size: .
D: .

CDR3: CASSSQSYGYTF
DNA: TGTGCCAGCAGTTCGCAGTCATATGGCTACACCTTC
J: TRBJ1-2
V: TRBV28
size: .
D: .

CDR3: CASSLFRDRGYYEQYF
DNA: TGTGCCAGCAGCCTTTTCCGGGACAGGGGTTACTACGAGCAGTACTTC
J: TRBJ2-7
V: TRBV27
size: .
D: TRBD1

CDR3: CASSLGDRDSGEQYF
DNA: TGCGCCAGCAGCCTGGGGGACAGGGATTCTGGCGAGCAGTACTTC
J: TRBJ2-7
V: TRBV5-1
size: few
D: TRBD1